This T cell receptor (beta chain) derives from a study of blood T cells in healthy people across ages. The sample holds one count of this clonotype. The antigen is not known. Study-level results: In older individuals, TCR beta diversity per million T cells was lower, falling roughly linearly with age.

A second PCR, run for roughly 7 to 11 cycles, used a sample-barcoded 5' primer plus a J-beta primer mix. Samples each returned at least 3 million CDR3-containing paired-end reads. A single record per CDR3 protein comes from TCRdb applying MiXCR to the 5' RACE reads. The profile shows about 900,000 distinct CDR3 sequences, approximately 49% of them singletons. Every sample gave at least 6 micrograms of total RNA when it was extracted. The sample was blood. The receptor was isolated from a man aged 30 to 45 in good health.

This CDR3 reads CSASTGINYGYTF. CDR3 bases: TGCAGCGCCAGTACAGGGATCAACTATGGCTACACCTTC. The chain has TRBV20-1 and TRBJ1-2; D might be TRBD1 (6 bases). CDR1 and CDR2 (germline): DFQATT, SNEGSKA (reference sequence). The CDR3 contains 13 residues.